This TCR beta chain was recorded in a study of blood T cell repertoires in COVID-19. Study details: The United States, Italy and Spain provided the acute and convalescent COVID-19 samples. T cells, B-cell-depleted T cells, or PBMCs supplied cDNA or gDNA.

Source study methods: Estimation of nucleated cell counts was performed using reference gene primer amplification. TCRdb's table, derived via immunoSEQ multiplex PCR, lists solely in-frame clones and lacks some. V, J and clone size reflect that table, while D and trimming were determined from the DNA. The sample lists approximately 190,000 clones; about nine tenths were seen once. Germline V lookup: CDR1 SNHLY, CDR2 FYNNEI. The CDR3 has 14 amino acids. V was trimmed by 4 bases and J by 3 bases, leaving 12 bases between them. This clonotype was obtained from a man at least 80 years old with acute or convalescent COVID-19. The specimen was peripheral blood. V and J are TRBV2 and TRBJ1-2; tentatively, D is TRBD1 (6 bases). This CDR3 is CASSAQGLDYGYTF. The CDR3 bases are TGTGCCAGCAGTGCACAGGGTCTTGACTATGGCTACACCTTC.